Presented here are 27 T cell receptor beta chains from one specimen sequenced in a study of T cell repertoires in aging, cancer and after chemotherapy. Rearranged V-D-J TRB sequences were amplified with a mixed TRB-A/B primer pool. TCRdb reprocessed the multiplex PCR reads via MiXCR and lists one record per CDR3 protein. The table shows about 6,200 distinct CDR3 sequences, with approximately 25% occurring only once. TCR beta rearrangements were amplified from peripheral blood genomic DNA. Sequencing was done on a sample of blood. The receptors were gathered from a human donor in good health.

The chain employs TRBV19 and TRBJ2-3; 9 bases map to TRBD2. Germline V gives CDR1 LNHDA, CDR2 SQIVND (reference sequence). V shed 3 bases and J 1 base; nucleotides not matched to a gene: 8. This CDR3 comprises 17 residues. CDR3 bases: TGTGCCAGTAGTATTCAACGTCCTAGCGGGGGCACAGATACGCAGTATTTT. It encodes CASSIQRPSGGTDTQYF.

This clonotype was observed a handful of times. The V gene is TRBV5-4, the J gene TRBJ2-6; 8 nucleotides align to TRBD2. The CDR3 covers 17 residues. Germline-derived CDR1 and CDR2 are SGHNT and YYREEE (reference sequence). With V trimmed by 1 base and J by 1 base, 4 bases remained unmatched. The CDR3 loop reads CASSLPLAASGANVLTF. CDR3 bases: TGTGCCAGCAGCTTGCCACTAGCGGCGTCTGGGGCCAACGTCCTGACTTTC.

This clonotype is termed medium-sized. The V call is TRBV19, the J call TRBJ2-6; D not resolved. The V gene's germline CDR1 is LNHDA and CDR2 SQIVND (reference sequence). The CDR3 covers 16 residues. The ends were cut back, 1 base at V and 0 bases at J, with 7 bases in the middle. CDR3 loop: CASSIGGNSGANVLTF. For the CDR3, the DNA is TGTGCCAGTAGTATAGGGGGTAACTCTGGGGCCAACGTCCTGACTTTC.

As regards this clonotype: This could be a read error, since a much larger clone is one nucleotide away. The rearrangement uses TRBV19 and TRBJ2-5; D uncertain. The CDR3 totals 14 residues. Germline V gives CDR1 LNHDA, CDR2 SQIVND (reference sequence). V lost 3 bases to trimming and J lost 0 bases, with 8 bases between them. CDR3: CASSILQYQETQYF. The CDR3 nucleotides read TGTGCCAGTAGTATCCTACAGTACCAAGAGACCCAGTACTTC.

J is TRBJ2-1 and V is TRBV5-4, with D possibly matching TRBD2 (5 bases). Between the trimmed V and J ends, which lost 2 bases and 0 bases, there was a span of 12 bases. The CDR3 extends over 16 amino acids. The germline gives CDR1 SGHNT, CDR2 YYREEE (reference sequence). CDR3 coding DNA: TGTGCCAGCAGCTTTATTAGCGCATCCTCCTACAATGAGCAGTTCTTC. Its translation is CASSFISASSYNEQFF.

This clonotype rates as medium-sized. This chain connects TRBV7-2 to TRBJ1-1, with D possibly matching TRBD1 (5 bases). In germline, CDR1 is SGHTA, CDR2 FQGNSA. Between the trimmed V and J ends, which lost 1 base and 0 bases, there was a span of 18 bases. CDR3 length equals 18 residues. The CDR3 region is CASSLGSGDPRMNTEAFF. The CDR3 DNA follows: TGTGCCAGCAGCTTAGGCAGTGGGGACCCAAGAATGAACACTGAAGCTTTCTTT.

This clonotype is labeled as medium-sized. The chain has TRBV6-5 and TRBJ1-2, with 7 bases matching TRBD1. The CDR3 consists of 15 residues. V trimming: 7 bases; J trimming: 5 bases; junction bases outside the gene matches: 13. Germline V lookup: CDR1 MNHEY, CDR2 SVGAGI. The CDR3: CASTSGGTGDYGYTF. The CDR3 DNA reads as TGTGCCAGCACCTCAGGGGGGACGGGTGATTATGGCTACACCTTC.

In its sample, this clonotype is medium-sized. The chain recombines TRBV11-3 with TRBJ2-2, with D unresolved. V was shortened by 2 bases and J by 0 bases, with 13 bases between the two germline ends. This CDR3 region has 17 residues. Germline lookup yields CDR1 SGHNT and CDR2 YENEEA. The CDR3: CASSLPSIGPNTGELFF. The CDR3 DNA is TGTGCCAGCAGCTTACCATCCATCGGGCCGAACACCGGGGAGCTGTTTTTT. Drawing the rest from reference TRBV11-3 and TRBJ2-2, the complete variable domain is EAGVVQSPRYKIIEKKQPVAFWCNPISGHNTLYWYLQNLGQGPELLIRYENEEAVDDSQLPKDRFSAERLKGVDSTLKIQPAELGDSAVYLCASSLPSIGPNTGELFFGEGSRLTVL.

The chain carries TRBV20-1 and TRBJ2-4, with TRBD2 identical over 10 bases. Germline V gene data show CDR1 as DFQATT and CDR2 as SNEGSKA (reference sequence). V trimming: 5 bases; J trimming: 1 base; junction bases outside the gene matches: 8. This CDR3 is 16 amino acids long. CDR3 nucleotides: TGCAGTGCTCCTCCTAGCGGGAGCGTGGCCAAAAACATTCAGTACTTC. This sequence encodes CSAPPSGSVAKNIQYF.

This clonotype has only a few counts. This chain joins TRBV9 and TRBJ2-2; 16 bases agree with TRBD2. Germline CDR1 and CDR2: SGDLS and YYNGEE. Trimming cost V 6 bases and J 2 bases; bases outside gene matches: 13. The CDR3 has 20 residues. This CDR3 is CASTQRPGLAGGPNTGELFF. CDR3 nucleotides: TGTGCCAGCACCCAACGTCCGGGACTAGCGGGAGGGCCCAACACCGGGGAGCTGTTTTTT. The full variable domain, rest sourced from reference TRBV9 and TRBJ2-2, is DSGVTQTPKHLITATGQRVTLRCSPRSGDLSVYWYQQSLDQGLQFLIQYYNGEERAKGNILERFSAQQFPDLHSELNLSSLELGDSALYFCASTQRPGLAGGPNTGELFFGEGSRLTVL.

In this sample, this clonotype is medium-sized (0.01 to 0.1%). Here the CDR3 reads CASSFRQINTGELFF. CDR3 in DNA: TGTGCCAGCAGCTTCCGACAGATTAACACCGGGGAGCTGTTTTTT. The gene calls are TRBV7-9 and TRBJ2-2; D might be TRBD1 (5 bases). V was cut by 3 bases and J by 2 bases, with 10 bases left in between. This CDR3 is built from 15 residues. Germline V gene sequence: CDR1 SEHNR, CDR2 FQNEAQ (reference sequence). Using reference TRBV7-9 and TRBJ2-2 for the parts outside the CDR3, the full variable domain is DTGVSQNPRHKITKRGQNVTFRCDPISEHNRLYWYRQTLGQGPEFLTYFQNEAQLEKSRLLSDRFSAERPKGSFSTLEIQRTEQGDSAMYLCASSFRQINTGELFFGEGSRLTVL.

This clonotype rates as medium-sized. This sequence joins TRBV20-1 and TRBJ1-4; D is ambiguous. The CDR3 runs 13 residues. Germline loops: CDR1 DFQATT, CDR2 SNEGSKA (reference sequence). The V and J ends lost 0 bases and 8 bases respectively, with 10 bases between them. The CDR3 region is CSARDVGSEKLFF. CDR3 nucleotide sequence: TGCAGTGCTAGAGATGTCGGAAGCGAAAAACTGTTTTTT.

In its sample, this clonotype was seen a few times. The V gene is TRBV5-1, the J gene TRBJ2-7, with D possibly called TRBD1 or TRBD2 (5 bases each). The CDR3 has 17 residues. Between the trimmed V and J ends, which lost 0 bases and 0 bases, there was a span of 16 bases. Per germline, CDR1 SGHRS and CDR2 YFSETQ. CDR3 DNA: TGCGCCAGCAGCTTGGAGGAATCCGGGACCCCCTCCTACGAGCAGTACTTC. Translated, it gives CASSLEESGTPSYEQYF.

CDR3 sequence: CASSPRLLDGYTF. CDR3 DNA: TGTGCCAGCAGTCCGCGTCTGTTAGATGGCTACACCTTC. The rearrangement uses TRBV28 and TRBJ1-2; D gene ambiguous. This CDR3 contains 13 residues. V was pared by 5 bases and J by 6 bases, with 13 bases between. Germline loops: CDR1 MDHEN, CDR2 SYDVKM.

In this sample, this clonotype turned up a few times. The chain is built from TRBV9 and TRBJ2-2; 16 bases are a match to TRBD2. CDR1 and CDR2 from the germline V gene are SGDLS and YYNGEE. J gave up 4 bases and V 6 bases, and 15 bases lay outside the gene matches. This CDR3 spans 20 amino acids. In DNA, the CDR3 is TGTGCCAGCACCACCAAGCCGGGGACTAGCGGGAGGGTGACCACCGGGGAGCTGTTTTTT. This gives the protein CASTTKPGTSGRVTTGELFF.

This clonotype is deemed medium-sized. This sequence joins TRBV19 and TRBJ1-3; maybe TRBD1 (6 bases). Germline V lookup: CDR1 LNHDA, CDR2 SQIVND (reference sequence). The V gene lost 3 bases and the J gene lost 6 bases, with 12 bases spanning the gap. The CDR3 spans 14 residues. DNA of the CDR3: TGTGCCAGTAGTATTAACAGGGCTGAAAACACCATATATTTT. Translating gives CASSINRAENTIYF.

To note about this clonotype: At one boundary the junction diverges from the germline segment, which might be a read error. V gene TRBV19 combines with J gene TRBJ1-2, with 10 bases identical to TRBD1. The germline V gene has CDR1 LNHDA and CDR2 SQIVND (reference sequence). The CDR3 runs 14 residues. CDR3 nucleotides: TGTGTCAGTAGAAGTCCCGGGACAGGGGATGGCTACACCTTC. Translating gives CVSRSPGTGDGYTF.

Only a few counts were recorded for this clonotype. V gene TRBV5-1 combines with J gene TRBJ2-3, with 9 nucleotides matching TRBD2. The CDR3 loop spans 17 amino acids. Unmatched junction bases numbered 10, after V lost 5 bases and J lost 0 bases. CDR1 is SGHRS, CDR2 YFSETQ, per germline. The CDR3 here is CASSPAPLAGSTDTQYF. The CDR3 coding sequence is TGCGCCAGCAGTCCCGCCCCCCTAGCGGGGAGCACAGATACGCAGTATTTT. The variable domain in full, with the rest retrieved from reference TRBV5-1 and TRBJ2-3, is KAGVTQTPRYLIKTRGQQVTLSCSPISGHRSVSWYQQTPGQGLQFLFEYFSETQRNKGNFPGRFSGRQFSNSRSEMNVSTLELGDSALYLCASSPAPLAGSTDTQYFGPGTRLTVL.

The chain's CDR3 is CSVEDGTSGPYEQYF. The CDR3 DNA sequence: TGCAGCGTTGAAGATGGGACTAGCGGGCCCTACGAGCAGTACTTC. The chain combines TRBV29-1 with TRBJ2-7; 12 nucleotides agree with TRBD2. The CDR3 length is 15 residues. CDR1 and CDR2 (germline): SQVTM, ANQGSEA. Trimming removed 0 bases from V and 2 bases from J; junction bases left unmatched: 2.

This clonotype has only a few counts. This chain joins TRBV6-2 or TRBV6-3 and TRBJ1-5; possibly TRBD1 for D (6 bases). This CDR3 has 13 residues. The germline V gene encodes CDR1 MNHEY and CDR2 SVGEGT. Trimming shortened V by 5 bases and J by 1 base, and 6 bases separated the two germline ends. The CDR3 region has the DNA TGTGCCAGCAGTCAGGGGAGCAATCAGCCCCAGCATTTT. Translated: CASSQGSNQPQHF.

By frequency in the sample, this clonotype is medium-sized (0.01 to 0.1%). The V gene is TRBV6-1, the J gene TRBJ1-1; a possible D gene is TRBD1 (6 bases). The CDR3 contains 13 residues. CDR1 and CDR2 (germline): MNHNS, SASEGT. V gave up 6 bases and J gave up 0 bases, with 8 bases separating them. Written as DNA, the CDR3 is TGTGCCAGCAGGACAGGTATGAACACTGAAGCTTTCTTT. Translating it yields CASRTGMNTEAFF.

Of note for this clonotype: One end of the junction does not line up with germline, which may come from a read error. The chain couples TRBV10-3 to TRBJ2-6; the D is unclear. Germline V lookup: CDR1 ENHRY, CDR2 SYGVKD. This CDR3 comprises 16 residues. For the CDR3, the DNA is TGCACCAGCAGAGAGAATAGTGAGAGTGGGGCCAACGTCCTGACTTTC. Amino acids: CTSRENSESGANVLTF.

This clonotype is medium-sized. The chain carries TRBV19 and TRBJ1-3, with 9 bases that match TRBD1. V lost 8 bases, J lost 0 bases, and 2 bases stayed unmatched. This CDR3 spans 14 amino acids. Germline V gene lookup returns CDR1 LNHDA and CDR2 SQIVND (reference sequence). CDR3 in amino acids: CASGQGLSGNTIYF. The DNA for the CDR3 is TGTGCCAGTGGACAGGGGCTCTCTGGAAACACCATATATTTT.

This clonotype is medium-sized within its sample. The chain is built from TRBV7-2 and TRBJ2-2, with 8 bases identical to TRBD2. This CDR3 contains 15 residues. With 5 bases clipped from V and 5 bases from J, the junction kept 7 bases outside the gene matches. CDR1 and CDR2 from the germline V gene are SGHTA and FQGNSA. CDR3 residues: CASSLDGRGTGELFF. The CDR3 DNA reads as TGTGCCAGCAGCCTCGACGGGAGGGGGACCGGGGAGCTGTTTTTT. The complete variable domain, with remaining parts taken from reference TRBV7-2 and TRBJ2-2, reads GAGVSQSPSNKVTEKGKDVELRCDPISGHTALYWYRQSLGQGLEFLIYFQGNSAPDKSGLPSDRFSAERTGGSVSTLTIQRTQQEDSAVYLCASSLDGRGTGELFFGEGSRLTVL.

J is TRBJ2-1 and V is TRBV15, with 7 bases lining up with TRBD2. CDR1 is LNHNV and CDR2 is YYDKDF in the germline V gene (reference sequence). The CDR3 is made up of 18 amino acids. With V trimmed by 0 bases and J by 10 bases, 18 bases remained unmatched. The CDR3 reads CATSRDLGGRLNTGEQFF. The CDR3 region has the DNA TGTGCCACCAGCAGAGATCTGGGAGGGCGCCTGAACACCGGGGAGCAGTTCTTC.

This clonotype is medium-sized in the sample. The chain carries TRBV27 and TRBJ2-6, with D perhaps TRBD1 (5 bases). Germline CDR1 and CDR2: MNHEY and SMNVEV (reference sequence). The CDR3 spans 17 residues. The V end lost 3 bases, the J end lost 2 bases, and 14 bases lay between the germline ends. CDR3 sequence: CASSFVGAGPGANVLTF. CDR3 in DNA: TGTGCCAGCAGTTTTGTAGGGGCTGGGCCTGGGGCCAACGTCCTGACTTTC.

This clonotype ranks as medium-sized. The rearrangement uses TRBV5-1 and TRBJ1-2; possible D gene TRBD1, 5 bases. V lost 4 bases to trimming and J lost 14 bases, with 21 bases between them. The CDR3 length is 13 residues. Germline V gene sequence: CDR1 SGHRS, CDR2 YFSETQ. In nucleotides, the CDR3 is TGCGCCAGCAGCCTTCTTGAGAGGGGTGCACGGACCTTC. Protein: CASSLLERGARTF.